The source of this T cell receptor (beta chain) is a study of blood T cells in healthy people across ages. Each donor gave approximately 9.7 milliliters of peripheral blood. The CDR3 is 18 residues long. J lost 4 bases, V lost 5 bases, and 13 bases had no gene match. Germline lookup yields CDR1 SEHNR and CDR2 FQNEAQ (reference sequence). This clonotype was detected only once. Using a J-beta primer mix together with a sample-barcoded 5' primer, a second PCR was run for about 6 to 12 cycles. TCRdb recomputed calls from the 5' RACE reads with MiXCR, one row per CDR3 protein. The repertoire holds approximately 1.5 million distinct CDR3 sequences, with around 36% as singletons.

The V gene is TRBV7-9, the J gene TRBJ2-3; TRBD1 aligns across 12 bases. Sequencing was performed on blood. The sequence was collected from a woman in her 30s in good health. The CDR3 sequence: CASSPGGFGTGGADTQYF. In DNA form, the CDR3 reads TGTGCCAGCAGCCCGGGGGGATTCGGGACAGGGGGCGCAGATACGCAGTATTTT.